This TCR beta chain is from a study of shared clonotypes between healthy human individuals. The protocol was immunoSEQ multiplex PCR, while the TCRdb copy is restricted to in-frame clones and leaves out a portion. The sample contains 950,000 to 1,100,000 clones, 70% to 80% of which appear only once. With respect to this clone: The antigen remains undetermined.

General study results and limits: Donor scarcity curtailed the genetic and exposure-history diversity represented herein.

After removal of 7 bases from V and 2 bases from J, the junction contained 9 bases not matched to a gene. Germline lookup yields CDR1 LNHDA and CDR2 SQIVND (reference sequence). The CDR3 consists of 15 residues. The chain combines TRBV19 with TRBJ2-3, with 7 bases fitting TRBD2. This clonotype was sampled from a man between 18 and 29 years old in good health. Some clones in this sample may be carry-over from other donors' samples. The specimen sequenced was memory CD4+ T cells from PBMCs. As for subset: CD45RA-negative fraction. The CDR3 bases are TGTGCCAGTATCGCGGGAGCGGGTCTCACAGATACGCAGTATTTT. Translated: CASIAGAGLTDTQYF.